This T cell receptor (beta chain) stems from a study of a mutant IDH1 vaccine in newly diagnosed glioma. Across the study: The initiation of vaccination occurred 4-6 weeks after radiotherapy alone, or with temozolomide cycles. Antecedent treatment encompassed radiotherapy, temozolomide, or their combination; the majority received both. Overall study results and limits: Top peripheral T cell clonotype shifts appeared unrelated to pseudoprogression.

Comment on this clone: What it recognizes is unknown.

Produced via immunoSEQ multiplex PCR; TCRdb's table is partial and in-frame only. Found here are around 50,000 clones, approximately 90% of them singletons; the top ten hold more than 5%. Time point of the sample: week 35, safety follow-up. Vaccination used 300 ug of mutant IDH1 20-mer peptide per dose, with topical imiquimod. Donor diagnoses consisted of new WHO grade 3 or 4 IDH1-mutant, ATRX-lost astrocytomas. The source of this sequence is a woman between 40 and 55 years old with glioma. The sequenced sample was PBMCs, obtained from a glioma patient whose treatment included an IDH1 peptide vaccine.

The CDR3 loop is CASSQDTKVYGYTF. The CDR3 nucleotides are TGTGCCAGCAGCCAAGATACGAAGGTCTATGGCTACACCTTC. V and J are TRBV4-2 and TRBJ1-2; no clear D. V was trimmed by 0 bases and J by 4 bases, leaving 9 bases between them. The germline V gene has CDR1 LGHNA and CDR2 YNFKEQ. The CDR3 runs 14 residues.